The present TCR beta chain was sequenced within a study of human thymus T cells. Overall study findings and caveats: It looked as if thymic and blood repertoires used V and J genes in a biased way. Highly overlapping thymic repertoires in unrelated individuals were reported by related research.

Of note for this clone: Antigen specificity is unknown.

Thymus tissue was removed during corrective cardiac surgery. It was healthy Finnish infants having corrective surgery for congenital heart defects who were the donors. CDR1 and CDR2 (germline): LNHDA, SQIVND (reference sequence). The CDR3 has 17 amino acids. Germline trimming cut 0 bases from V and 3 bases from J; bases unmatched to any gene: 8. Sequenced by immunoSEQ multiplex PCR; TCRdb stores in-frame clones only, minus some. The table has roughly 130,000 clones, over 85% seen once. Sequenced material: thymus tissue. This clonotype was obtained from a boy younger than two with a congenital heart defect but otherwise immunologically healthy. The chain couples TRBV19 to TRBJ2-7; 10 bases agree with TRBD1. The CDR3: CASSIDQERTGGYEQYF. DNA of the CDR3: TGTGCCAGTAGTATAGACCAAGAGCGGACAGGGGGCTACGAGCAGTACTTC.